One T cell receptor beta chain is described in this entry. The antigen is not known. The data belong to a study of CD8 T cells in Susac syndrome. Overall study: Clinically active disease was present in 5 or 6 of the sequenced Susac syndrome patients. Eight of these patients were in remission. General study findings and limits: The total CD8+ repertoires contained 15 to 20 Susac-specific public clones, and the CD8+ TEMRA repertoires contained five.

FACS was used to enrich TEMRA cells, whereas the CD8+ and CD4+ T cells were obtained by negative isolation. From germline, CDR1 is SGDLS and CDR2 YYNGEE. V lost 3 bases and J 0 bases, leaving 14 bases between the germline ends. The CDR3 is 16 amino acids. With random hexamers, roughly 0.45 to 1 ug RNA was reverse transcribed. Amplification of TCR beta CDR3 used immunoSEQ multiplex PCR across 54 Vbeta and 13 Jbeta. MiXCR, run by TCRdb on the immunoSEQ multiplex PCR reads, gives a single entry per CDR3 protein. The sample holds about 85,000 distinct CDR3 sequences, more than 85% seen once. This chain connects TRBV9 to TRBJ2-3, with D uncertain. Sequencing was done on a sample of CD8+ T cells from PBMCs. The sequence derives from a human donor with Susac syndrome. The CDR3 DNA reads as TGTGCCAGCAGCGGAATGCAAAGTTCTAGCACAGATACGCAGTATTTT. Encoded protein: CASSGMQSSSTDTQYF.